Only one count was recorded for the clone carrying this TCR beta chain. This sample is part of a study of blood T cell repertoires in COVID-19. Clones were sequenced by immunoSEQ multiplex PCR, and TCRdb holds only the in-frame ones, with some missing. The table has around 260,000 clones, approximately 87% seen once. CDR3 size: 12 residues. The V and J ends lost 8 bases and 4 bases respectively, with 12 bases between them. Germline CDR1 and CDR2: MDHEN and SYDVKM. Sequencing was done on a sample of peripheral blood. The chain recombines TRBV28 with TRBJ2-7, with D possibly being TRBD2 (6 bases). The TCR originated in a man aged 60 to 69 who had recovered from COVID-19. As DNA, the CDR3 is TGTGCCAGCTGGGGGGTCAGTTACGAGCAGTACTTC. This sequence encodes CASWGVSYEQYF. Looking up the rest from reference TRBV28 and TRBJ2-7 gives the full variable domain: DVKVTQSSRYLVKRTGEKVFLECVQDMDHENMFWYRQDPGLGLRLIYFSYDVKMKEKGDIPEGYSVSREKKERFSLILESASTNQTSMYLCASWGVSYEQYFGPGTRLTVT.